The source of this T cell receptor beta chain is a study of T-cell memory formation after mild COVID-19. Study-level information: Largely donor-specific sequence clusters came from a couple of donors.

This clonotype occurred a few times. As yet, its antigen is unknown. Whole-study results and caveats: Contracting CD8+ clones were enriched in EMRA, CD4+ mainly in CM and EM. Pre-infection memory carried some responding clones, suggesting that cross-reactive memory joined.

TCRdb used MiXCR to reprocess the 5' RACE reads, holding one entry per CDR3 protein. The table lists over 350,000 distinct CDR3 sequences, roughly a quarter of them singletons, with 8.5% to 9% in the top ten. The origin of this receptor is an adult woman who had mild COVID-19 (a few samples of this study predate the infection). Cell type and time point are not known. Input material: PBMCs or a T cell subset sorted from them (not recorded which).

As DNA, the CDR3 is TGTGCCAGCAGCTCTCGCCCCGACTCAGGGACCCAGTACTTC. This sequence encodes CASSSRPDSGTQYF. The chain is built from TRBV7-9 and TRBJ2-5; D call uncertain. Deletions cut 4 bases from V and 7 bases from J, with 16 bases between. From germline, CDR1 is SEHNR and CDR2 FQNEAQ (reference sequence). CDR3 length: 14 amino acids.